The 5 T cell receptor beta chains presented below share a single source sample, sequenced in a study of T cell responses to AZD1222 COVID-19 vaccine. The table came from immunoSEQ multiplex PCR; TCRdb's copy has only in-frame clones and leaves some out. In the table there are more than 95,000 clones, 70% to 90% of which are singletons. The sequences come from peripheral blood, collected 28 days after the second AZD1222 dose. The receptors originated from an adult who received the AZD1222 COVID-19 vaccine.

The chain uses TRBV18 and TRBJ1-1; tentative D call: TRBD1 (6 bases). The CDR3 is made up of 16 amino acids. Trimming removed 0 bases at V and 5 bases at J, with 16 bases between. Germline CDR1 KGHSH, CDR2 LQKENI. As DNA, the CDR3 is TGTGCCAGCTCACCACCGGTCGGGGGCGTCAGGACTGAAGCTTTCTTT. The encoded protein is CASSPPVGGVRTEAFF.

The rearrangement uses TRBV13 and TRBJ1-3, with D perhaps matching TRBD1 (6 bases). The ends were cut back, 5 bases at V and 0 bases at J, with 17 bases in the middle. The CDR3 has 17 residues. Germline values: CDR1 PRHDT, CDR2 FYEKMQ (reference sequence). This CDR3 is CASSLGRGGSSGNTIYF. Written as DNA, the CDR3 is TGTGCCAGCAGCCTGGGCAGGGGCGGGAGCTCTGGAAACACCATATATTTT.

This sequence joins TRBV6-6 and TRBJ1-1, with a tentative D call TRBD1 (6 bases). In germline, CDR1 is MNHNY, CDR2 SVGAGI (reference sequence). CDR3 length: 10 residues. Trimming took off 5 bases at V and 11 bases at J, with 9 bases between the two ends. The CDR3 DNA sequence: TGTGCCAGCAGTCAGGGGTGGGCTTTCTTT. Protein: CASSQGWAFF.

The V and J genes are TRBV6-1 and TRBJ1-1; 8 nucleotides agree with TRBD1. The J segment lost 1 base and the V segment lost 3 bases, leaving 7 bases of the junction unmatched. In germline, CDR1 is MNHNS, CDR2 SASEGT. The CDR3 loop spans 16 amino acids. CDR3 nucleotides: TGTGCCAGCAGTGATTTTGCCGGACAGGGGAACACTGAAGCTTTCTTT. Translated, it gives CASSDFAGQGNTEAFF.

J is TRBJ2-1 and V is TRBV24-1; TRBD1 might be the D (6 bases). Germline values: CDR1 KGHDR, CDR2 SFDVKD. Trimming removed 4 bases at V and 0 bases at J, with 9 bases between. The CDR3 is 15 residues long. CDR3 DNA: TGTGCCACCAGTGACCAGACAGGCTCCTACAATGAGCAGTTCTTC. Its protein is CATSDQTGSYNEQFF.